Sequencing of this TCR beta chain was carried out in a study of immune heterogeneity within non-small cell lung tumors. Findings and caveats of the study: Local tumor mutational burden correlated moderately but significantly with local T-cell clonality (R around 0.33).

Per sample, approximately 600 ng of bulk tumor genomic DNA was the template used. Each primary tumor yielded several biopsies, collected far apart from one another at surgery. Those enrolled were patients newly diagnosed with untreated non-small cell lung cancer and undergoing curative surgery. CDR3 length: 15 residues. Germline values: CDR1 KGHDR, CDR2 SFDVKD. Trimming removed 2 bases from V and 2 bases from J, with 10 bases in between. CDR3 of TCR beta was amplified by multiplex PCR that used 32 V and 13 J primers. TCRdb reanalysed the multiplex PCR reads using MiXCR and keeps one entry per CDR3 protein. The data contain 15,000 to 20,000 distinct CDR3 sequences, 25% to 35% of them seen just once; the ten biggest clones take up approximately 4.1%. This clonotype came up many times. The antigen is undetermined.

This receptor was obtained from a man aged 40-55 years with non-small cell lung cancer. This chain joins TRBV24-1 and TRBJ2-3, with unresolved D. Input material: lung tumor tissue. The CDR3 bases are TGTGCCACCAGTGATTCTCTAACCCTCACAGATACGCAGTATTTT. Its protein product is CATSDSLTLTDTQYF.